These 10 T cell receptor beta chains were all obtained from the same sample, sequenced in a study of molecular identifiers for immune sequencing clone quantification. TCRdb fed the PCR reads into MiXCR, producing one record per CDR3 protein. Among under 650,000 distinct CDR3 sequences listed, around 20% were seen once. The sample taken for sequencing was naive CD8+ T cells from blood, with Jurkat cell RNA spiked in. Subset in this sample: FACS-sorted CD8+CD4-CCR7+CD45RA+ naive T cells. These receptors were obtained from a human donor in good health. Some libraries in this study had Jurkat cell RNA spiked in.

Turning to this clonotype: A read error may explain this, as a much larger clone is one base away. This rearrangement joins TRBV6-2 or TRBV6-3 to TRBJ2-7, with D unclear. V shed 4 bases and J shed 0 bases, with 10 bases lying between them. Looked up from germline, CDR1 is MNHEY and CDR2 is SVGEGT. This CDR3 is built from 14 residues. This CDR3 reads CASSCGGYSYEQYF. CDR3 nucleotides: TGTGCCAGCAGTTGCGGCGGCTACTCCTACGAGCAGTACTTC.

This clonotype was recorded many times. J is TRBJ2-1 and V is TRBV5-1, with D maybe TRBD2 (6 bases). Trimming cost V 3 bases and J 2 bases, with 21 bases left between them. Germline-derived CDR1 and CDR2 are SGHRS and YFSETQ. The length of the CDR3 is 18 residues. The CDR3 nucleotides are TGCGCCAGCAGCTCCGGGACTGGCGGGCCCCTCCCCTACAATGAGCAGTTCTTC. It is translated as CASSSGTGGPLPYNEQFF.

On this clonotype: One base away lies a much larger clone, so this may be a sequencing read error. The chain is built from TRBV5-3 and TRBJ1-5, with TRBD1 identical over 8 bases. TRBV5-3 is an ORF, with its function uncertain. The CDR3 extends over 15 amino acids. The DNA of the CDR3 is TGTGCCAGCAGCTTAGGGACAGGAAGCTATCAGCCCCAGCATTTT. Protein product: CASSLGTGSYQPQHF.

The sample holds many counts of this clonotype. The gene calls are TRBV6-5 and TRBJ2-3; no definite D call. Per germline, CDR1 MNHEY and CDR2 SVGAGI. Trimming pared 2 bases from V and 2 bases from J, leaving 17 bases between. This CDR3 has 17 amino acids. The CDR3 here is CASSYNLPASPTDTQYF. The CDR3 nucleotides are TGTGCCAGCAGTTACAACCTACCGGCCTCCCCCACAGATACGCAGTATTTT.

The rearrangement links TRBV5-1 to TRBJ2-1; D gene ambiguous. V gave up 2 bases and J gave up 6 bases, with 9 bases separating them. CDR1 and CDR2 from the germline V gene are SGHRS and YFSETQ. This CDR3 spans 13 amino acids. The CDR3 DNA reads TGCGCCAGCAGCTTATTATACACCAATGAGCAGTTCTTC. It yields the protein CASSLLYTNEQFF.

V and J are TRBV19 and TRBJ1-5; D gene ambiguous. V lost 3 bases, J lost 4 bases, and 10 bases lay in between. The CDR3 contains 14 residues. Per the germline V gene, CDR1 is LNHDA and CDR2 is SQIVND (reference sequence). DNA of the CDR3: TGTGCCAGTAGTATTAAGGGTTTGAATCAGCCCCAGCATTTT. It yields the protein CASSIKGLNQPQHF.

The CDR3 nucleotides read TGCGCCAGCAGCCAAGCCCGCTCTGGGGCCAACGTCCTGACTTTC. It is translated as CASSQARSGANVLTF. This chain uses TRBV4-3 with TRBJ2-6; D remains unclear. Trimming left V 1 base short and J 0 bases short, with 4 bases between. This CDR3 has 15 amino acids. Germline CDR1 is LGHNA and CDR2 is YSLEER.

This clonotype has a handful of counts. V usage is TRBV6-1 and J usage is TRBJ2-7; no reliable D call. CDR3 size: 16 residues. CDR1 and CDR2 (germline): MNHNS, SASEGT. The V end lost 6 bases, the J end lost 4 bases, and 22 bases lay between the germline ends. This chain's CDR3 is CASRTVGVEALYEQYF. CDR3 in DNA: TGTGCCAGCAGGACCGTGGGCGTCGAAGCCTTATACGAGCAGTACTTC.

This clonotype has only a few counts. The chain couples TRBV6-4 to TRBJ1-5; the D is unclear. V lost 0 bases, J lost 0 bases, and 12 bases lay in between. The CDR3 is 17 amino acids. The V gene's germline CDR1 is MRHNA and CDR2 SNTAGT. The CDR3 bases are TGTGCCAGCAGTGACTCGAAGTACGCTTATAGCAATCAGCCCCAGCATTTT. This sequence encodes CASSDSKYAYSNQPQHF.

This chain connects TRBV20-1 to TRBJ2-1; perhaps TRBD2 as D (5 bases). Between the trimmed V and J ends, which lost 0 bases and 8 bases, there was a span of 29 bases. The germline gives CDR1 DFQATT, CDR2 SNEGSKA (reference sequence). The length of the CDR3 is 19 residues. Here the CDR3 reads CSARDSEDARGRFVDEQFF. The CDR3, as DNA: TGCAGTGCTAGAGATTCGGAGGACGCCCGTGGTCGGTTTGTCGATGAGCAGTTCTTC.